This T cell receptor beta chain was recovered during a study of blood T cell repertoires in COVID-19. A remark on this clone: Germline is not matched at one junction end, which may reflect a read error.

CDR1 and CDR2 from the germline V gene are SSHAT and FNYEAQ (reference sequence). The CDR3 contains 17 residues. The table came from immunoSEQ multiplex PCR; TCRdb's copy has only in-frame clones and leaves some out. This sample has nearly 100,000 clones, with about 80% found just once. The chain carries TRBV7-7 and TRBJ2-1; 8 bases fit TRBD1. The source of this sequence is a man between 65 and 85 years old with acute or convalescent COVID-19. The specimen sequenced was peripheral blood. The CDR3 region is CASSFGQGAIPYNEQFF. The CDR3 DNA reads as TGTGCTAGCAGCTTTGGGCAGGGGGCGATACCCTACAATGAGCAGTTCTTC.